The rows below give T cell receptor beta chains drawn from one sample of a study of CD8 T cells in ankylosing spondylitis. TCRdb itself ran the 5' RACE reads through MiXCR, one entry per CDR3 protein. The sample includes 700,000 to 1,000,000 distinct CDR3 sequences, around 11% seen only once; the top ten take just over 0.5%. The material sequenced was blood, either unsorted or a sorted T cell fraction (not recorded which). The receptors were sampled from a male donor with ankylosing spondylitis. The CDR3 runs from the conserved cysteine through the conserved F or W. Each record gives: CDR3 length, clone size, J gene, V gene, D gene, CDR3 protein, CDR3 DNA. A D gene is named only where the DNA matches it firmly. Expanded clones get a size class; other rows say once, few or many, or leave the size out.

14,NA,TRBJ1-2,TRBV20-1,NA,CSARGTQGGYGYTF,TGCAGTGCTAGGGGTACACAGGGAGGCTATGGCTACACCTTC
15,many,TRBJ2-1,TRBV20-1,NA,CSARDLPVGYNEQFF,TGCAGTGCTAGAGATCTCCCGGTTGGATACAATGAGCAGTTCTTC
16,NA,TRBJ2-3,TRBV7-2,TRBD2,CASSLLGLAGADTQYF,TGTGCCAGCAGCTTATTGGGACTAGCGGGAGCAGATACGCAGTATTTT
15,many,TRBJ2-1,TRBV18,NA,CASSAAGNPNNEQFF,TGTGCCAGCTCCGCTGCCGGGAATCCTAACAATGAGCAGTTCTTC
15,NA,TRBJ2-3,TRBV5-6,NA,CASSPLGGGFDTQYF,TGTGCCAGCAGCCCCCTGGGGGGAGGATTTGATACGCAGTATTTT
14,few,TRBJ2-1,TRBV6-2/TRBV6-3,NA,CATAPRGIYNEQFF,TGTGCCACAGCCCCCAGGGGAATCTACAATGAGCAGTTCTTC
13,many,TRBJ2-5,TRBV9,NA,CASSVGASETQYF,TGTGCCAGCAGCGTAGGAGCTTCAGAGACCCAGTACTTC
16,many,TRBJ2-1,TRBV20-1,TRBD2,CSASVPGTSGESEQFF,TGCAGTGCTAGCGTACCCGGGACTAGCGGTGAAAGTGAGCAGTTCTTC
14,few,TRBJ1-2,TRBV9,TRBD1,CASSTRQGVYGYTF,TGTGCCAGCAGCACGAGACAGGGAGTGTATGGCTACACCTTC
13,many,TRBJ1-1,TRBV20-1,NA,CSVRQALNTEAFF,TGCAGTGTCCGACAGGCGCTCAACACTGAAGCTTTCTTT
15,NA,TRBJ2-3,TRBV20-1,NA,CSASDPRRSTDTQYF,TGCAGTGCTAGTGACCCTCGACGGAGCACAGATACGCAGTATTTT
16,NA,TRBJ2-3,TRBV6-2/TRBV6-3,NA,CASSYSFAGSTDTQYF,TGTGCCAGCAGTTACTCCTTCGCGGGAAGCACAGATACGCAGTATTTT
15,NA,TRBJ1-1,TRBV18,NA,CASSYSIEANTEAFF,TGTGCCAGCTCATACAGTATAGAAGCGAACACTGAAGCTTTCTTT
16,few,TRBJ1-2,TRBV28,NA,CASSLRGTEQNYGYTF,TGTGCCAGCAGTTTAAGGGGCACGGAACAGAACTATGGCTACACCTTC
12,NA,TRBJ2-1,TRBV28,TRBD2,CAGGSSYNEQFF,TGTGCCGGCGGGAGCTCCTACAATGAGCAGTTCTTC
12,few,TRBJ1-1,TRBV7-9,NA,CAAQGRNTEAFF,TGTGCCGCACAGGGTCGAAACACTGAAGCTTTCTTT
13,NA,TRBJ2-1,TRBV20-1,NA,CSARVGGLGEQFF,TGCAGTGCTAGAGTCGGGGGGCTAGGAGAGCAGTTCTTC
13,many,TRBJ2-1,TRBV29-1,NA,CSATDGSYNEQFF,TGCAGCGCTACGGACGGCTCCTACAATGAGCAGTTCTTC
15,NA,TRBJ1-6,TRBV27,TRBD1,CASSSTGGSYSPLHF,TGTGCCAGCAGTTCGACAGGGGGTAGCTATTCACCCCTCCACTTT
15,NA,TRBJ2-7,TRBV7-3,TRBD1,CASSPQGARSAEQYF,TGTGCCAGCAGCCCCCAGGGGGCAAGGTCTGCCGAGCAGTACTTC
15,few,TRBJ1-5,TRBV20-1,NA,CSASRAVNSNQPQHF,TGCAGTGCTAGTAGGGCAGTCAATAGCAATCAGCCCCAGCATTTT